A selection of T cell receptor beta chains follows, all from one sample in a study of T-cell reconstitution after alpha-beta-depleted transplantation in children. TCRdb reprocessed the PCR reads via MiXCR and lists one record per CDR3 protein. The sample lists fewer than 350,000 distinct CDR3 sequences; more than 9% were seen once. The sequences come from peripheral blood, collected 180 days after TCRalphabeta/CD19-depleted stem cell transplant. These receptors all stem from a male patient aged 2-15 years who had a stem cell transplant for chronic granulomatous disease, so the T cells may come from the graft donor. Each CDR3 is given with its conserved first and last residue. The D gene is left open where the match is weak. Some rows have no size entry. The others give once, few or many, or a class for an expanded clone.

TGTGCCAGCACCCTAATCGGACAGGGCCCTTATAATTCACCCCTCCACTTT	CASTLIGQGPYNSPLHF	TRBV6-1	TRBJ1-6	TRBD1	many
TGCAGTGCTAGAGACGTCGGGGGGGCTCTTGAAGCTTTCTTT	CSARDVGGALEAFF	TRBV20-1	TRBJ1-1	NA	many
TGCGCCAGCAGCTTCGGAGCGGGAGAGGGCGAGCAGTACTTC	CASSFGAGEGEQYF	TRBV5-1	TRBJ2-7	TRBD2	many
TGCTCCAGCAGCTTGGGTTACAATGAGCAGTTCTTC	CSSSLGYNEQFF	TRBV5-1	TRBJ2-1	NA	NA
TGCGCCAGCACCACGGGGGGTGGAGAAAAACTGTTTTTT	CASTTGGGEKLFF	TRBV5-1	TRBJ1-4	NA	many
TGTGCCAGCAGTTTACATCTAGCGGGACTAGGGAATGAGCAGTTCTTC	CASSLHLAGLGNEQFF	TRBV28	TRBJ2-1	TRBD2	many
TGTGCCAGCATTGAGCGGGGAGCCTACGAGCAGTACTTC	CASIERGAYEQYF	TRBV12-3/TRBV12-4	TRBJ2-7	TRBD2	many
TGTGCCAGCAGCTTAGATTCGTGGCGGACGGGGACCCAGTACTTC	CASSLDSWRTGTQYF	TRBV7-2	TRBJ2-5	NA	many
TGCAGCGTGGACAGGGGGCGAAACACCGGGGAGCTGTTTTTT	CSVDRGRNTGELFF	TRBV29-1	TRBJ2-2	TRBD1	many
TGTGCCAGTAGAAATGGAGGCCAAGAGACCCAGTACTTC	CASRNGGQETQYF	TRBV19	TRBJ2-5	NA	NA
TGTGCCAGCAGCTTAGAGTTCACTGAGCAGTTCTTC	CASSLEFTEQFF	TRBV7-9	TRBJ2-1	NA	many
TGCGCCAGCAGCTTGGCTCACGGCTTCACCGGGGAGCTGTTTTTT	CASSLAHGFTGELFF	TRBV5-1	TRBJ2-2	NA	many
TGCGCCAGCAGCTTGGTAGGGGGCGGCACCGGGGAGCTGTTTTTT	CASSLVGGGTGELFF	TRBV5-1	TRBJ2-2	TRBD1	few
TGTGCCAGCAGCCGGACAGTCCAATGGCCCTACGAGCAGTACTTC	CASSRTVQWPYEQYF	TRBV27	TRBJ2-7	NA	many
TGTGCCAGCGAATACGCAGATACGCAGTATTTT	CASEYADTQYF	TRBV2	TRBJ2-3	NA	many
TGCGCCAGCAGCCTAGGGACAGGGGGCAAAAAGGACACGCAGTATTTT	CASSLGTGGKKDTQYF	TRBV5-1	TRBJ2-3	TRBD1	NA
TGTGCCAGCAGTCAACTAGCCGGGGAGCTGTTTTTT	CASSQLAGELFF	TRBV12-3/TRBV12-4	TRBJ2-2	NA	many
TGTGCCAGCAGCCAACCAGGGGTCGGGTACGAGCAGTACTTC	CASSQPGVGYEQYF	TRBV4-2	TRBJ2-7	NA	many
TGCGCCAGCAGGGCTCACGTGATAGCCAAAAACATTCAGTACTTC	CASRAHVIAKNIQYF	TRBV5-1	TRBJ2-4	NA	many
TGCAGTTCCCCGGACGGGCAAGAGACCCAGTACTTC	CSSPDGQETQYF	TRBV20-1	TRBJ2-5	NA	many
TGCAGTGCTAGAGGAGCGGAGCCCTACGAGCAGTACTTC	CSARGAEPYEQYF	TRBV20-1	TRBJ2-7	NA	many
TGTGCCAGCAGCTTAAATTGGCCGACTAGCGGGGCAGAATGGGCAGATACGCAGTATTTT	CASSLNWPTSGAEWADTQYF	TRBV11-1	TRBJ2-3	TRBD2	many
TGCGCCAGCACCGGGACAGGGGGCGCCCACAATGAGCAGTTCTTC	CASTGTGGAHNEQFF	TRBV5-1	TRBJ2-1	TRBD1	many
TGTGCCAGCAGCTTCGCGGGCCCTCGCGCGGATACGCAGTATTTT	CASSFAGPRADTQYF	TRBV7-9	TRBJ2-3	NA	many
TGCGCCAGCAACCCGGGACTAGCAGGGGGGGCGGCTTACGAGCAGTACTTC	CASNPGLAGGAAYEQYF	TRBV5-1	TRBJ2-7	TRBD2	many
TGTGCCAGCAATGTAGCGGGAGGGCCGTACAATGAGCAGTTCTTC	CASNVAGGPYNEQFF	TRBV12-3/TRBV12-4	TRBJ2-1	TRBD2	many
TGTGCCACCAGTGAGCCCAACACCGGGGAGCTGTTTTTT	CATSEPNTGELFF	TRBV24-1	TRBJ2-2	NA	many
TGTGCCACCCGGGGAAACACCGGGGAGCTGTTTTTT	CATRGNTGELFF	TRBV27	TRBJ2-2	NA	many
TGTGCCAGCAGTTTACTGCCCCTTGGGAACACTGAAGCTTTCTTT	CASSLLPLGNTEAFF	TRBV12-3/TRBV12-4	TRBJ1-1	NA	NA